The rows below give T cell receptor beta chains drawn from one sample of a study of T cell repertoires in cytomegalovirus infection. The antigens for these receptors are not known. One entry per CDR3 protein results from TCRdb running MiXCR on the reads. The sample holds approximately 1,000,000 distinct CDR3 sequences, approximately 31% seen once. Here the sequenced sample was cultured CD8+ T cells from PBMCs, taken from culture after CMV antigen stimulation. The origin of the receptors is a human donor in good health (CMV status not recorded). Some clones in this sample may be carry-over from other donors' samples. Each CDR3 is given with its conserved first and last residue. The order of the fields is clone size, D gene, V gene, J gene, CDR3 DNA, CDR3 protein. A D gene is named only where the DNA matches it firmly. Clone size appears in some rows only: once, few, many, or a class for an expanded clone.

few	TRBD2	TRBV4-1	TRBJ2-2	TGCGCCAGCAGCCAAGGGTGGCTAGCGGGGGGCTTCGACACCGGGGAGCTGTTTTTT	CASSQGWLAGGFDTGELFF
many	TRBD2	TRBV7-8	TRBJ2-1	TGTGCCAGCAGCTTAGGGGTAGGGAGGGACTACAATGAGCAGTTCTTC	CASSLGVGRDYNEQFF
NA	NA	TRBV28	TRBJ1-2	TGTGCCAGCAGTTTATCTAACGGACATGGCTACACCTTC	CASSLSNGHGYTF
few	TRBD1	TRBV7-6	TRBJ1-5	TGTGCCAGCAGCCCGACAGGGTCTGGCAATCAGCCCCAGCATTTT	CASSPTGSGNQPQHF
many	TRBD2	TRBV7-2	TRBJ2-1	TGTGCCAGCAGCTTAGATGGGACTAGCGGGGGGTTGGATGAGCAGTTCTTC	CASSLDGTSGGLDEQFF
NA	NA	TRBV27	TRBJ1-2	TGTGCCACCTATTCGGGGCACGCTTATGGCTACACCTTC	CATYSGHAYGYTF
few	NA	TRBV7-9	TRBJ1-2	TGTGCCAGCAGCTCTCCGGCAGCCCTTGACTATGGCTACACCTTC	CASSSPAALDYGYTF
NA	NA	TRBV7-8	TRBJ1-3	TGTGCCAGCAGCCTACCCCACCCCAACTCTGGAAACACCATATATTTT	CASSLPHPNSGNTIYF
few	TRBD1	TRBV12-5	TRBJ1-1	TGTGCTAGTGGTTTCACTACAGGGGCGGACACTGAAGCTTTCTTT	CASGFTTGADTEAFF
NA	NA	TRBV27	TRBJ1-4	TGTGCCAGCAGAACCGGGACGGAGCTTGAAAAACTGTTTTTT	CASRTGTELEKLFF
NA	TRBD1	TRBV6-1	TRBJ1-5	TGTGCCAGCAGGGACAAGGGACAGGGAGTGGATCAGCCCCAGCATTTT	CASRDKGQGVDQPQHF
NA	TRBD1	TRBV5-1	TRBJ1-2	TGCGCCAGCAGCTTGGCCTATCTACAGGGGGATGGCTACACCTTC	CASSLAYLQGDGYTF
many	TRBD1	TRBV12-3/TRBV12-4	TRBJ1-6	TGTGCCAGCAGTTTCATGATCGGGGACAGCAACCACTATAATTCACCCCTCCACTTT	CASSFMIGDSNHYNSPLHF
NA	TRBD1	TRBV3-1	TRBJ2-7	TGTGCCAGCAGCCAATACGCCGGGACAGGGGGGGCCTACGAGCAGTACTTC	CASSQYAGTGGAYEQYF
NA	TRBD2	TRBV14	TRBJ2-4	TGTGCCAGCAGCCAAGATCCTGGACTAGCGGGGGGTGTAGCCAAAAACATTCAGTACTTC	CASSQDPGLAGGVAKNIQYF
few	NA	TRBV29-1	TRBJ1-2	TGCAGCGTTGAAGACAGAATTGGCTACACCTTC	CSVEDRIGYTF
NA	NA	TRBV6-1	TRBJ2-7	TGTGCCAGCAGTGACCGGGGGCCGAACGAGCAGTACTTC	CASSDRGPNEQYF
NA	TRBD2	TRBV6-2/TRBV6-3	TRBJ2-5	TGTGCCAGCAGTTACTGGGAACCAACTAGCGGGGGTGAGACCCAGTACTTC	CASSYWEPTSGGETQYF
few	TRBD2	TRBV6-6	TRBJ2-3	TGTGCCAGCACTTCGGGACTAGCGGGGACAGATACGCAGTATTTT	CASTSGLAGTDTQYF
few	NA	TRBV5-5	TRBJ2-3	TGTGCCAGCAGCTTGGTGGGACGTACCACAGATACGCAGTATTTT	CASSLVGRTTDTQYF
NA	NA	TRBV4-1	TRBJ1-2	TGCGCCAGCAGCCAAGAGTGGGGGGCATTTAACTATGGCTACACCTTC	CASSQEWGAFNYGYTF
few	NA	TRBV6-2/TRBV6-3	TRBJ1-6	TGTGCCAGCAGTTGGACGGCGTATAATTCACCCCTCCACTTT	CASSWTAYNSPLHF
few	TRBD1	TRBV10-3	TRBJ2-1	TGTGCCATAGGACAGGGCTCCTACAATGAGCAGTTCTTC	CAIGQGSYNEQFF
NA	NA	TRBV18	TRBJ2-7	TGTGCCAGCTCACCCCCGACCACGTTCCGGCAGTACTTC	CASSPPTTFRQYF
once	TRBD1	TRBV5-1	TRBJ1-1	TGCGTCAGCAGCTGGGGGACGTTGGGACAGGGGGGCCCCAACACTGAAGCTTTCTTT	CVSSWGTLGQGGPNTEAFF
few	TRBD2	TRBV4-2	TRBJ2-2	TGTGCCAGCAGCCAAGATTCTAGGACTAGCGGGGGGACCACCGGGGAGCTGTTTTTT	CASSQDSRTSGGTTGELFF
many	NA	TRBV7-2	TRBJ2-5	TGTGCCAGCAGCTTAGAAAGGAGGGAAGAGACCCAGTACTTC	CASSLERREETQYF
few	NA	TRBV4-1	TRBJ2-1	TGCGCCAGCAGCCAAGAAAGGTGGACCGGTAACGAGCAGTTCTTC	CASSQERWTGNEQFF
NA	NA	TRBV4-1	TRBJ2-5	TGCGCCAGCAGCCAAGATTGGCGGGGCCCCGAGACCCAGTACTTC	CASSQDWRGPETQYF
few	NA	TRBV20-1	TRBJ2-1	TGCAGTGCTAGAGCTAGCTACAATGAGCAGTTCTTC	CSARASYNEQFF
NA	NA	TRBV12-3/TRBV12-4	TRBJ1-4	TGTGCCAGCAGTTTTTGGGCAGGTGGAAATGAAAAACTGTTTTTT	CASSFWAGGNEKLFF
many	NA	TRBV12-3/TRBV12-4	TRBJ2-3	TGTGCCAGCAGTTTAGGATCTAGCACAGATACGCAGTATTTT	CASSLGSSTDTQYF
few	TRBD2	TRBV12-3/TRBV12-4	TRBJ2-1	TGTGCCAGCAGTCCCATCGCGGGAGGGCCCCACAATGAGCAGTTCTTC	CASSPIAGGPHNEQFF
few	TRBD1	TRBV5-4	TRBJ1-1	TGTGCCAGCAGCACGTCACGACAGGGCAGGAACACTGAAGCTTTCTTT	CASSTSRQGRNTEAFF
few	TRBD1	TRBV19	TRBJ2-2	TGTGCCAGTAGTGCCTACGGGACAGACAACACCGGGGAGCTGTTTTTT	CASSAYGTDNTGELFF
NA	NA	TRBV19	TRBJ1-1	TGTGCCAGTAGTATAGGGAAGGGGACCACTGAAGCTTTCTTT	CASSIGKGTTEAFF